A single T cell receptor beta chain is shown here with its context. The entry originates in a study of blood T cell repertoires in COVID-19. Across the whole study: Sites across the United States, Italy and Spain contributed samples from acute and convalescent COVID-19. The analysed material was cDNA or gDNA that came from T cells, B-cell-depleted T cells, or PBMCs.

Germline values: CDR1 LNHDA, CDR2 SQIVND (reference sequence). The CDR3 loop spans 13 amino acids. The V gene lost 7 bases and the J gene lost 10 bases, with 17 bases spanning the gap. Authors' processing steps: Reference gene primer amplification in the assay estimated nucleated cell counts. Clones were read by immunoSEQ multiplex PCR, and TCRdb kept only the in-frame ones, dropping some. V, J and clone size are taken as reported in that table, and D and trimming were inferred from the DNA itself. The sample holds around 46,000 clones, around nine tenths seen once. The receptor was derived from a man in his sixties with active or convalescent COVID-19. What was sequenced was peripheral blood. The chain joins TRBV19 to TRBJ2-1; no clear D gene. The CDR3 reads CASIPGPGREQFF. CDR3 in DNA: TGTGCCAGTATCCCTGGGCCCGGCAGGGAGCAGTTCTTC.